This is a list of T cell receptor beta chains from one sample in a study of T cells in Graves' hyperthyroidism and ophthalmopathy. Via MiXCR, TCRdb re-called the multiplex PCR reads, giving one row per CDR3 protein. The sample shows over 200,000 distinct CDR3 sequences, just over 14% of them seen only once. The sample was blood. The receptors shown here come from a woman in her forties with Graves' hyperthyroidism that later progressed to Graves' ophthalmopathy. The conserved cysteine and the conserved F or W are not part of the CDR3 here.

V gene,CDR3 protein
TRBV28,ASEAGSGGSEQF
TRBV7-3,ASSLFLGTEAF
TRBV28,ASSYFVSSTDTQY
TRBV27,ASSSLTGLSYEQY
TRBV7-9,ASSRTGTGDKNIQY
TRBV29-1,SVVAGRSYNEQF
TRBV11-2,ASSLEVSGSNEQF
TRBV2,ASSEALGEQY
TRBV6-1,ASSEAVGNEDYEQY
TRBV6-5,ASSYSSGHNSPLH
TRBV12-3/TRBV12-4,ASSFGPNQPQH
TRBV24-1,ATSDLGVAPTNTGELF
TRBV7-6,ASSLLLGSLNEQF
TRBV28,ASSFLADSQETQY
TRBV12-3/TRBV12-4,ASSVAGGQETQY
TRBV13,ASSAVGGRYEQY
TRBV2,ASSEDRGGNTIY
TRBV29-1,SVLDTYGSIY
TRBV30,AWSVKASGMGDTQY
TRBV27,ASSWDMNTEAF
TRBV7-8,ASSPRRGVDYEQY
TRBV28,ASRGTANYGYT
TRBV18,ASSPGGGNSPLH
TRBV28,ASSLYPPGAGANVLT
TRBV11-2,ASSPRAGHGVTNEQF
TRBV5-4,ASSLGDTTDTQY
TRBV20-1,SARRDTGELF
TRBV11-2,ASSDVQGYYGYT
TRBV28,ASSLFGLGTEAGNTIY
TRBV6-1,ASSESGLAGGQKNEQF
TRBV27,ASSRSRRAENIQY
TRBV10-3,AISDRGQAGELF
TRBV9,ASSSRTGQNTEAF
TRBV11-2,ASSPLGLSYEQY
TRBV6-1,ASIGQGFSGANVLT
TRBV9,ASSVGPGGNGETQY
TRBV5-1,ASSLGGIAGNQPQH
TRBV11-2,ASSLADSFNSPLH
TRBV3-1,ASSQEYPTRPYGYT
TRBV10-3,AISESRKGGAGELF
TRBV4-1,ASSGGPLARMNTEAF
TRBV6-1,ASTRGQVFYEQY
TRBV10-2,ASSPLRRRDEKLF
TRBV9,ASSVGLAGVEQY
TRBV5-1,ASSPLRLGSTTEAF
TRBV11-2,ASSQGVLQRGTEAF
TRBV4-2,ASSQDWLRGETQY
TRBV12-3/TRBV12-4,ASSSGQATDTQY
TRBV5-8,ASSFGLGLTDTQY
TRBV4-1,ASSQADRAIATNEKLF
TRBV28,ATQSSGANVLT
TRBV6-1,ASRNGGLFNQPQH
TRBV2,ASEGWTGGSGNTIY
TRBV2,ASSEGGGVSLYNEQF